Given below is one T cell receptor (beta chain) in context. The record originates from a study of blood T cell repertoires in COVID-19. Original analysis: Estimated nucleated cell counts came from reference gene primer amplification. Clones were sequenced by immunoSEQ multiplex PCR, and TCRdb holds only the in-frame ones, with some missing. D and trimming come from the DNA, and the V and J calls and clone size come from that table. There are under 150,000 clones in the sample; approximately 79% occur only once, and about 2.4% lies in the top ten. Germline CDR1 and CDR2: LGHDT and YNNKEL (reference sequence). Trimming left V 1 base short and J 5 bases short, with 5 bases between. This CDR3 has 12 amino acids.

This clonotype originated in a man between 40 and 49 years old with acute COVID-19. The specimen was PBMCs or T cells enriched from blood (not recorded which). The chain employs TRBV3-1 (or the pseudogene TRBV3-2) and TRBJ1-2; D gene ambiguous. CDR3 in amino acids: CASSQAGYGYTF. CDR3 DNA sequence: TGTGCCAGCAGCCAAGCGGGTTATGGCTACACCTTC.